Following are 20 T cell receptor beta chains from one sample sequenced in a study of shared clonotypes between healthy human individuals. Here immunoSEQ multiplex PCR was the method, and the copy in TCRdb shows in-frame clones only, minus some. The repertoire holds some 900,000 clones, with 60% to 85% as singletons. Sequenced sample: memory CD4+ T cells sorted from blood. Documented subset: CD45RA-negative fraction. The receptors here all came from a young man in good health.

In its sample, this clone was seen many times. The rearrangement joins TRBV28 to TRBJ1-6; a weak D match, TRBD1 (5 bases). Deletions cut 7 bases from V and 0 bases from J, with 16 bases between. This CDR3 is 17 amino acids long. The germline gives CDR1 MDHEN, CDR2 SYDVKM. The CDR3 region is CASKSTGPRSYNSPLHF. The CDR3 bases are TGTGCCAGCAAAAGCACAGGACCTCGCTCCTATAATTCACCCCTCCACTTT.

The chain joins TRBV10-3 to TRBJ1-3; D is unclear. Trimming stripped 0 bases from V and 8 bases from J, with 11 bases between. The CDR3 loop spans 14 amino acids. Germline lookup yields CDR1 ENHRY and CDR2 SYGVKD. CDR3 loop: CAISESTVRDTIYF. The CDR3 DNA reads TGTGCCATCAGTGAGTCTACAGTCCGGGACACCATATATTTT.

The chain is built from TRBV5-4 and TRBJ2-1, with no clear D. V was trimmed by 3 bases and J by 5 bases, leaving 6 bases between them. Per germline, CDR1 SGHNT and CDR2 YYREEE (reference sequence). The length of the CDR3 is 12 residues. This chain's CDR3 is CASSSQDNEQFF. The CDR3 nucleotides are TGTGCCAGCAGCTCCCAGGACAATGAGCAGTTCTTC.

This sequence joins TRBV19 and TRBJ2-3, with TRBD2 matching over 10 bases. Germline-derived CDR1 and CDR2 are LNHDA and SQIVND (reference sequence). There are 14 residues in the CDR3. Unmatched junction bases numbered 4, after V lost 6 bases and J lost 4 bases. CDR3 coding DNA: TGTGCCAGTAGCCTAGCGGGGGAGGCAGATACGCAGTATTTT. It translates to CASSLAGEADTQYF.

This rearrangement joins TRBV5-1 to TRBJ2-2; 7 bases line up with TRBD1. Germline V lookup: CDR1 SGHRS, CDR2 YFSETQ. The CDR3 loop spans 14 amino acids. V trimming: 4 bases; J trimming: 5 bases; junction bases outside the gene matches: 5. The CDR3 reads CASSAQGTTGELFF. Written as DNA, the CDR3 is TGCGCCAGCAGCGCACAGGGGACAACCGGGGAGCTGTTTTTT.

CDR3: CASSPSGGNEQYF. In DNA, the CDR3 is TGTGCCAGCTCACCATCCGGGGGGAACGAGCAGTACTTC. The chain combines TRBV18 with TRBJ2-7, with TRBD2 matching 7 bases. The CDR3 length is 13 residues. The junction had 3 bases not matched to a gene; V was cut back by 2 bases and J by 5 bases. CDR1 and CDR2 from the germline V gene are KGHSH and LQKENI.

In this sample, this clone turned up once. The gene calls are TRBV5-3 and TRBJ2-7; unclear D gene. TRBV5-3 falls under the ORF class, with uncertain function. This CDR3 is 14 amino acids long. Trimming removed 2 bases at V and 2 bases at J, with 11 bases between. The DNA of the CDR3 is TGTGCCAGAAGCTTCCGGATTTCTCCCTACGAGCAGTACTTC. Protein: CARSFRISPYEQYF.

The CDR3 spells CASSLGPHQGGSNQPQHF. The CDR3 DNA reads TGTGCCAGCAGCTTGGGACCTCACCAGGGGGGCAGCAATCAGCCCCAGCATTTT. The chain recombines TRBV5-5 with TRBJ1-5, with 7 bases lining up with TRBD1. This CDR3 region has 18 residues. V trimming: 0 bases; J trimming: 1 base; junction bases outside the gene matches: 10. Per germline, CDR1 SGHKS and CDR2 YYEKEE (reference sequence).

The gene calls are TRBV7-9 and TRBJ2-1; 7 bases agree with TRBD2. Germline trimming cut 7 bases from V and 4 bases from J; bases unmatched to any gene: 7. CDR3 size: 14 residues. CDR1 SEHNR and CDR2 FQNEAQ come from the germline V gene (reference sequence). DNA of the CDR3: TGTGCCAGCACGGGCCCTAGCGGTTACAATGAGCAGTTCTTC. Its protein product is CASTGPSGYNEQFF.

The table lists this clone with a few counts. The rearrangement uses TRBV2 and TRBJ2-7, with D perhaps matching TRBD2 (5 bases). This CDR3 is built from 14 residues. Germline-derived CDR1 and CDR2 are SNHLY and FYNNEI. The V and J ends lost 5 bases and 5 bases respectively, with 16 bases between them. The chain's CDR3 is CASSKLGSGHEQYF. The CDR3 nucleotides read TGTGCCAGCAGTAAACTAGGTTCTGGACACGAGCAGTACTTC.

The V and J genes are TRBV10-3 and TRBJ2-4, with a weak D call TRBD1 (6 bases). There are 15 residues in the CDR3. Germline loops: CDR1 ENHRY, CDR2 SYGVKD. The V end was cut by 3 bases, the J end by 1 base, with 10 bases between. Here the CDR3 DNA reads TGTGCCATCAGTGAACAGGGAAGTGCCAAAAACATTCAGTACTTC. The encoded protein is CAISEQGSAKNIQYF.

CDR3 amino acids: CASSLDGARNTIYF. Here the CDR3 DNA reads TGCGCCAGCAGCTTGGACGGGGCGAGGAACACCATATATTTT. The chain employs TRBV5-1 and TRBJ1-3; D is possibly TRBD1 (5 bases). This CDR3 has 14 amino acids. Germline V gene lookup returns CDR1 SGHRS and CDR2 YFSETQ. V lost 0 bases and J lost 7, with 11 bases in between.

The rearrangement uses TRBV7-9 and TRBJ1-1; no reliable D call. The germline V gene has CDR1 SEHNR and CDR2 FQNEAQ (reference sequence). This CDR3 region has 13 residues. Between the trimmed V and J ends, which lost 3 bases and 7 bases, there was a span of 12 bases. This chain's CDR3 is CASSFQGSVEAFF. DNA of the CDR3: TGTGCCAGCAGCTTTCAAGGCTCCGTTGAAGCTTTCTTT.

The chain couples TRBV10-1 to TRBJ2-7; no clear D. The V end lost 8 bases, the J end lost 3 bases, and 11 bases lay between the germline ends. Per the germline V gene, CDR1 is WNHNN and CDR2 is SYGVQD (reference sequence). The CDR3 covers 12 residues. Here the CDR3 reads CASPLPRYEQYF. As DNA, the CDR3 is TGCGCCAGCCCCCTCCCCCGCTACGAGCAGTACTTC.

This rearrangement joins TRBV30 to TRBJ1-3; 8 bases align to TRBD1. The CDR3 runs to 15 residues. Germline V gene data show CDR1 as GTSNPN and CDR2 as SVGIG (reference sequence). The junction had 11 bases not matched to a gene; V was cut back by 4 bases and J by 6 bases. The CDR3 sequence is CAWTSSDRVVNTIYF. The CDR3 coding sequence is TGTGCCTGGACCTCCTCGGACAGGGTTGTAAACACCATATATTTT.

The chain employs TRBV5-1 and TRBJ1-2; D is undetermined. CDR1 SGHRS and CDR2 YFSETQ come from the germline V gene. Trimming took 0 bases from V and 7 from J, leaving 16 bases between them. The CDR3 runs 15 residues. CDR3: CASSLAWRGDVGYTF. CDR3 nucleotides: TGCGCCAGCAGCTTGGCCTGGCGGGGTGATGTTGGCTACACCTTC.

In its sample, this clone was seen once. This chain uses TRBV6-5 with TRBJ2-1, with 9 bases lining up with TRBD2. Germline values: CDR1 MNHEY, CDR2 SVGAGI. This CDR3 spans 15 amino acids. V shed 1 base and J 5 bases; nucleotides not matched to a gene: 3. The CDR3, as DNA: TGTGCCAGCAGTTACTTTCTAGCGGGGCACAATGAGCAGTTCTTC. It is translated as CASSYFLAGHNEQFF.

The genes are TRBV30 and TRBJ1-2, with 8 bases lining up with TRBD1. The length of the CDR3 is 14 residues. Per germline, CDR1 GTSNPN and CDR2 SVGIG (reference sequence). After removal of 3 bases from V and 4 bases from J, the junction contained 7 bases not matched to a gene. CDR3 region: CAWRMTGTGYGYTF. Here the CDR3 DNA reads TGTGCCTGGAGAATGACCGGGACAGGCTATGGCTACACCTTC.

J is TRBJ2-7 and V is TRBV11-3; D unclear. Germline V gene sequence: CDR1 SGHNT, CDR2 YENEEA. There are 13 residues in the CDR3. V was shortened by 4 bases and J by 3 bases, with 10 bases between the two germline ends. CDR3 residues: CASSSQENYEQYF. CDR3 nucleotide sequence: TGTGCCAGCAGCTCTCAGGAAAACTACGAGCAGTACTTC. The variable domain in full, with the rest retrieved from reference TRBV11-3 and TRBJ2-7, is EAGVVQSPRYKIIEKKQPVAFWCNPISGHNTLYWYLQNLGQGPELLIRYENEEAVDDSQLPKDRFSAERLKGVDSTLKIQPAELGDSAVYLCASSSQENYEQYFGPGTRLTVT.

The chain joins TRBV6-5 to TRBJ2-7; D unresolved. CDR1 MNHEY and CDR2 SVGAGI come from the germline V gene. The V and J ends lost 4 bases and 4 bases respectively, with 5 bases between them. CDR3 size: 11 residues. The CDR3, as DNA: TGTGCCAGCAGTTTAAATTACGAGCAGTACTTC. Amino acid sequence: CASSLNYEQYF.